A selection of T cell receptor beta chains follows, all from one sample in a study of blood T cell repertoires in COVID-19. Sequencing used immunoSEQ multiplex PCR; TCRdb keeps in-frame clones, though not all of them. The table shows approximately 51,000 clones, with roughly 84% occurring only once. Specimen: peripheral blood. These receptors were obtained from a man aged 50 or older with active COVID-19. The CDR3 runs from the conserved cysteine through the conserved F or W. The D gene is left open where the match is weak. Expanded clones are given a class, and other clones once, few, many or no size at all.

clone size	V gene	J gene	D gene	CDR3 DNA	CDR3 protein
.	TRBV10-1	TRBJ1-5	.	TGCGCCAGCAGTGAGTCTTCAGGACAGCCCCAGCATTTT	CASSESSGQPQHF
.	TRBV30	TRBJ2-5	.	TGTGCCTGGAGTGGGAGTGGGGAGACCCAGTACTTC	CAWSGSGETQYF
.	TRBV5-1	TRBJ1-2	.	TGCGCCAGCAGCTTGGACACCTATGGCTACACCTTC	CASSLDTYGYTF
.	TRBV11-2	TRBJ1-2	.	TGTGCCAGCAGCCCCGGCATGGGCAGGGGTAACTATGGCTACACCTTC	CASSPGMGRGNYGYTF
.	TRBV19	TRBJ1-5	TRBD1	TGTGCCAGTAGTACTAACAGGGGGCAGGAGCCCCAGCATTTT	CASSTNRGQEPQHF
.	TRBV9	TRBJ2-1	TRBD1	TGTGCCAGCAGCGTAGACGGGGACAGGGACGAGCAGTTCTTC	CASSVDGDRDEQFF
.	TRBV7-2	TRBJ2-6	.	TGTGCCAGCAGACCCAGGCTGTCTGGGGCCAACGTCCTGACTTTC	CASRPRLSGANVLTF
.	TRBV10-1	TRBJ2-5	.	TGCGCCAGCAGTGAGTCCCCCCAGGGAACCCAGTACTTC	CASSESPQGTQYF
.	TRBV6-5	TRBJ2-5	TRBD2	TGTGCCAGCAGTTACTCGAGCAGCGGGGGAGGAAAGACCCAGTACTTC	CASSYSSSGGGKTQYF
.	TRBV24-1	TRBJ2-7	TRBD2	TGTGCCACCAGTGATTTATACTATTCGGTTAGCGGGGGGCCCGACTACGAGCAGTACTTC	CATSDLYYSVSGGPDYEQYF
.	TRBV12-5	TRBJ2-3	TRBD2	TGTGCTAGTGGTTTCTTGCTAGCGGGGGGTATGGTGGCAGATACGCAGTATTTT	CASGFLLAGGMVADTQYF
.	TRBV12-3/TRBV12-4	TRBJ1-6	.	TGTGCCAGCAGCCAACTTACCCCTTCCCTCCACTTT	CASSQLTPSLHF
.	TRBV7-2	TRBJ2-1	.	TGTGCCAGCGTCCGTCGTGGGGACATATTTTTGAATGAGCAGTTCTTC	CASVRRGDIFLNEQFF
.	TRBV6-6	TRBJ2-2	TRBD1	TGTGCCAGCAGTTACGGGCAGGGGGCCGGGGAGCTGTTTTTT	CASSYGQGAGELFF
.	TRBV5-1	TRBJ2-2	TRBD2	TGCGCCAGCAGCTGGACTAGCGGGAACACCGGGGAGCTGTTTTTT	CASSWTSGNTGELFF
once	TRBV6-5	TRBJ2-3	.	TGTGCCAGCAGCCGAGCGGGCCAAGACACAGATACGCAGTATTTT	CASSRAGQDTDTQYF